This TCR beta chain was recorded in a study of CD8+CD57+ T cells in acquired aplastic anemia. TCR beta VDJ combinations and CDR3 sequences were profiled from genomic DNA. TCRdb analysed the reads with MiXCR anew, one entry per CDR3 protein. The sample has roughly 200,000 distinct CDR3 sequences; about 60% are singletons. In patients chosen for sequencing, flow cytometry had shown CD8+CD57+ cell expansion. The CDR3 is made up of 13 amino acids. Germline assignment: CDR1 ENHRY and CDR2 SYGVKD. V lost 0 bases to trimming and J lost 6 bases, with 9 bases between them. This TCR derives from a human donor with aplastic anemia. The sequenced material came from sorted CD4+, CD8+, or CD8+CD57+ T cells (not recorded which) from PBMCs. V is TRBV10-3 and J is TRBJ2-7; either TRBD1 or TRBD2 may supply D (5 bases each). The CDR3 sequence: CAISESGPREQYF. The CDR3 DNA reads TGTGCCATCAGTGAGTCGGGACCGCGCGAGCAGTACTTC.